A single sample gave rise to the 17 T cell receptor beta chains below, sequenced in a study of cytomegalovirus exposure and HLA in healthy donors. Researchers ran the PCR with 60 Vbeta and 13 Jbeta primers. The assay was immunoSEQ multiplex PCR, and TCRdb's table has in-frame clones only and misses some. The data show fewer than 150,000 clones, with 75% to 90% seen just once and under 7% held by the top ten. What was sequenced was PBMCs. These receptor sequences come from a woman in her thirties in good health and CMV-seropositive.

This sequence joins TRBV5-1 and TRBJ1-2; 8 bases match TRBD1. The CDR3 consists of 15 residues. Germline V gene lookup returns CDR1 SGHRS and CDR2 YFSETQ. The V segment lost 4 bases and the J segment 0 bases; nucleotides outside the gene matches: 5. Here the CDR3 reads CASSPDRGANYGYTF. The DNA of the CDR3 is TGCGCCAGCAGCCCTGACAGGGGTGCTAACTATGGCTACACCTTC. Looking up the rest from reference TRBV5-1 and TRBJ1-2 gives the full variable domain: KAGVTQTPRYLIKTRGQQVTLSCSPISGHRSVSWYQQTPGQGLQFLFEYFSETQRNKGNFPGRFSGRQFSNSRSEMNVSTLELGDSALYLCASSPDRGANYGYTFGSGTRLTVV.

The sample holds a few counts of this clone. V usage is TRBV30 and J usage is TRBJ2-1; D is uncertain. V dropped 1 base and J dropped 0 bases, with 13 bases sitting between them. Germline V gene lookup returns CDR1 GTSNPN and CDR2 SVGIG (reference sequence). The CDR3 is made up of 16 amino acids. The CDR3 region is CAWSAPATGSYNEQFF. Written as DNA, the CDR3 is TGTGCCTGGAGTGCCCCCGCTACCGGCTCCTACAATGAGCAGTTCTTC.

The genes are TRBV6-1 and TRBJ1-5; 9 nucleotides line up with TRBD1. Per the germline V gene, CDR1 is MNHNS and CDR2 is SASEGT. The CDR3 sequence is 13 residues long. The V and J ends lost 10 bases and 7 bases, in that order; junction bases with no gene match: 8. CDR3 DNA sequence: TGTGCCACCGGGACAGGGCTGGAGCAGCCCCAGCATTTT. Translated, it gives CATGTGLEQPQHF.

The chain is built from TRBV6-5 and TRBJ1-1; 8 nucleotides match TRBD1. CDR1 and CDR2 (germline): MNHEY, SVGAGI. The CDR3 runs 14 residues. The junction had 1 base not matched to a gene; V was cut back by 3 bases and J by 1 base. The CDR3 spells CASSYGQGNTEAFF. CDR3 sequence (DNA): TGTGCCAGCAGTTATGGACAGGGGAACACTGAAGCTTTCTTT.

V and J are TRBV29-1 and TRBJ2-3; D ambiguous. Germline V gene lookup returns CDR1 SQVTM and CDR2 ANQGSEA. CDR3 size: 14 residues. Trimming removed 5 bases from V and 5 bases from J, with 17 bases in between. The DNA of the CDR3 is TGCAGCGTTCTGTTTGTTGGCCCTAGAGATACGCAGTATTTT. Translation: CSVLFVGPRDTQYF.

The rearrangement links TRBV6-1 to TRBJ2-2, with D hard to call. The CDR3 runs to 13 residues. Deletions cut 6 bases from V and 4 bases from J, with 9 bases between. The germline V gene has CDR1 MNHNS and CDR2 SASEGT. CDR3 nucleotides: TGTGCCAGCAGCACAACCCCCACCGGGGAGCTGTTTTTT. Its translation: CASSTTPTGELFF.

The chain uses TRBV5-1 and TRBJ1-2; 12 nucleotides match TRBD1. This CDR3 has 16 residues. The V gene end was trimmed by 2 bases and the J gene end by 2 bases; junction bases not matched to a gene: 4. Germline CDR1 is SGHRS and CDR2 is YFSETQ. The CDR3 region has the DNA TGCGCCAGCAGCTTCCGGGACAGGGGGCCAAACTATGGCTACACCTTC. Its protein product is CASSFRDRGPNYGYTF.

The gene calls are TRBV5-1 and TRBJ1-1, with 7 bases aligning to TRBD1. This CDR3 has 13 residues. The trim removed 7 bases at V and 1 base at J, leaving 4 bases unmatched. Germline lookup yields CDR1 SGHRS and CDR2 YFSETQ. CDR3 in amino acids: CASQGQTNTEAFF. Written as DNA, the CDR3 is TGCGCCAGCCAGGGACAGACGAACACTGAAGCTTTCTTT.

The genes are TRBV5-1 and TRBJ2-2; 8 bases are shared with TRBD2. This CDR3 is built from 18 residues. V shed 0 bases, J shed 4 bases, and the junction held 11 bases outside the gene matches. Germline loops: CDR1 SGHRS, CDR2 YFSETQ. CDR3 DNA: TGCGCCAGCAGCTTGGGATATGGCACTAGCGGTTTCACCGGGGAGCTGTTTTTT. Residues: CASSLGYGTSGFTGELFF.

This clone has a single count. The V and J genes are TRBV2 and TRBJ2-2; D is unclear. The germline gives CDR1 SNHLY, CDR2 FYNNEI. V lost 2 bases and J lost 5, with 9 bases in between. The CDR3 is made up of 14 amino acids. CDR3 protein: CASSESSGTGELFF. The CDR3 nucleotides read TGTGCCAGCAGTGAATCCTCAGGAACCGGGGAGCTGTTTTTT.

The CDR3 here is CAWSLQVNQPQHF. The DNA for the CDR3 is TGTGCCTGGAGTCTACAGGTGAATCAGCCCCAGCATTTT. V and J are TRBV30 and TRBJ1-5, with D perhaps matching TRBD1 (5 bases). Germline V lookup: CDR1 GTSNPN, CDR2 SVGIG (reference sequence). This CDR3 has 13 residues. V was pared by 2 bases and J by 4 bases, with 9 bases between.

The CDR3 region is CASARDNQPQHF. The CDR3 DNA is TGTGCCAGCGCGCGGGACAATCAGCCCCAGCATTTT. The rearrangement joins TRBV28 to TRBJ1-5; no firm D call. The CDR3 runs to 12 residues. CDR1 is MDHEN, CDR2 SYDVKM, per germline. Trimming stripped 8 bases from V and 3 bases from J, with 8 bases between.

The V gene is TRBV7-3, the J gene TRBJ1-1; D possibly corresponds to TRBD1 (6 bases). With 5 bases removed from V and 6 bases from J, the gap between germline ends came to 13 bases. From germline, CDR1 is SGHTA and CDR2 FQGTGA. The CDR3 consists of 13 residues. The CDR3 DNA is TGTGCCAGCAGCCTACTCGGACAGTCTGAAGCTTTCTTT. It codes for CASSLLGQSEAFF.

This chain connects TRBV6-5 to TRBJ2-7, with TRBD2 matching 11 bases. Per the germline V gene, CDR1 is MNHEY and CDR2 is SVGAGI. The CDR3 totals 15 residues. With V trimmed by 5 bases and J by 1 base, 4 bases remained unmatched. The CDR3 region has the DNA TGTGCCAGCAGTCCCCTAGCGGGAGGTTCCTACGAGCAGTACTTC. Translation gives CASSPLAGGSYEQYF.

This chain joins TRBV9 and TRBJ1-5; a weak D match, TRBD1 (6 bases). V gave up 3 bases and J gave up 7 bases, with 14 bases separating them. Germline-derived CDR1 and CDR2 are SGDLS and YYNGEE. CDR3 length equals 14 residues. The DNA for the CDR3 is TGTGCCAGCAGCGAGGGGGGGTCGGGCCAGCCCCAGCATTTT. Protein: CASSEGGSGQPQHF.

The chain employs TRBV15 and TRBJ1-1; D unclear. Trimming stripped 0 bases from V and 1 base from J, with 15 bases between. The CDR3 has 17 residues. Germline V gene lookup returns CDR1 LNHNV and CDR2 YYDKDF (reference sequence). The CDR3 nucleotides are TGTGCCACCAGCAGAGACCGCAGCAGGCAGAGGAACACTGAAGCTTTCTTT. Its translation is CATSRDRSRQRNTEAFF.

This chain links TRBV15 with TRBJ2-5; 9 bases agree with TRBD2. CDR1 and CDR2 (germline): LNHNV, YYDKDF (reference sequence). This CDR3 region has 16 residues. Trimming cost V 0 bases and J 5 bases; bases outside gene matches: 7. CDR3 in DNA: TGTGCCACCAGCAGAGATAGCGGGGGAGCGTGGGAGACCCAGTACTTC. As protein: CATSRDSGGAWETQYF.